A single sample gave rise to the 23 T cell receptor beta chains below, sequenced in a study of STAT5B mutations in CD4+ large granular lymphocyte leukemia. Profiled with immunoSEQ multiplex PCR; TCRdb holds only in-frame clones, not every one. The table has more than 35,000 clones, 65% to 90% seen once. Sequenced: CD4+ T cells from blood buffy coats. The source is a human donor in good health.

Notes on this clone: The sample contains more than one DNA sequence encoding this CDR3. The chain links TRBV5-1 to TRBJ1-4; D might be TRBD1 (6 bases). The CDR3 consists of 14 residues. The germline gives CDR1 SGHRS, CDR2 YFSETQ. V dropped 4 bases and J dropped 3 bases, with 10 bases sitting between them. The CDR3 DNA follows: TGCGCCAGCAGCCTGGACAGTCCTAATGAAAAACTGTTTTTT. The encoded protein is CASSLDSPNEKLFF.

By sample share, this clone is large (0.1 to 1%). This chain connects TRBV9 to TRBJ1-2; D remains unclear. The germline V gene has CDR1 SGDLS and CDR2 YYNGEE. CDR3 size: 13 residues. V lost 4 bases, J lost 7 bases, and 14 bases lay in between. In nucleotides, the CDR3 is TGTGCCAGCAGCTCGCAGCAGACATCTGGCTACACCTTC. It specifies CASSSQQTSGYTF.

The chain recombines TRBV30 with TRBJ1-4; D gene unclear. This CDR3 region has 14 residues. Trimming took 1 base from V and 2 from J, leaving 8 bases between them. Germline CDR1 reads GTSNPN; CDR2 reads SVGIG (reference sequence). DNA for the CDR3: TGTGCCTGGAGTGGTCTGGGGACTAATGAAAAACTGTTTTTT. Translating gives CAWSGLGTNEKLFF.

J is TRBJ2-1 and V is TRBV5-1; 10 bases line up with TRBD2. Germline CDR1 reads SGHRS; CDR2 reads YFSETQ. The CDR3 runs 17 residues. V lost 1 base and J lost 9; bases outside the gene matches: 13. DNA of the CDR3: TGCGCCAGCAGCTTGTCCCCACTAGCGGGAAGCACAAGTGAGCAGTTCTTC. Residues: CASSLSPLAGSTSEQFF.

This clone was found once. DNA of the CDR3: TGTGCCTGGAGTGTCACTTACACAGATACGCAGTATTTT. Encoded protein: CAWSVTYTDTQYF. V usage is TRBV30 and J usage is TRBJ2-3; D remains ambiguous. This CDR3 has 13 residues. The V end lost 0 bases, the J end lost 2 bases, and 6 bases lay between the germline ends. CDR1 is GTSNPN and CDR2 is SVGIG in the germline V gene (reference sequence).

The chain recombines TRBV18 with TRBJ2-7; 7 bases fit TRBD2. This CDR3 has 13 amino acids. Germline V gene lookup returns CDR1 KGHSH and CDR2 LQKENI. Germline trimming cut 6 bases from V and 7 bases from J; bases unmatched to any gene: 9. CDR3 in amino acids: CASSPTSVGEQYF. The CDR3 DNA sequence: TGTGCCAGCTCCCCTACTAGCGTCGGTGAGCAGTACTTC.

CDR3 DNA sequence: TGTGCCAGCAGTCTAGCGGGACAGGGGGTTCTTGAAAAACTGTTTTTT. This translates into CASSLAGQGVLEKLFF. The gene calls are TRBV7-9 and TRBJ1-4, with TRBD1 identical over 11 bases. The V and J ends lost 6 bases and 7 bases, in that order; junction bases with no gene match: 10. There are 16 residues in the CDR3. Germline V gene sequence: CDR1 SEHNR, CDR2 FQNEAQ (reference sequence).

This chain uses TRBV2 with TRBJ2-7; 9 bases are shared with TRBD1. The germline V gene has CDR1 SNHLY and CDR2 FYNNEI. Losses at the gene ends were 7 bases for V and 2 bases for J; bases not matched to a gene: 6. This CDR3 comprises 14 residues. CDR3 amino acids: CASNGQGPTYEQYF. Here the CDR3 DNA reads TGTGCCAGCAACGGACAGGGGCCAACCTACGAGCAGTACTTC. Filled out from reference TRBV2 and TRBJ2-7, the complete variable domain reads EPEVTQTPSHQVTQMGQEVILRCVPISNHLYFYWYRQILGQKVEFLVSFYNNEISEKSEIFDDQFSVERPDGSNFTLKIRSTKLEDSAMYFCASNGQGPTYEQYFGPGTRLTVT.

The chain employs TRBV27 and TRBJ1-1; 8 nucleotides align to TRBD1. Germline CDR1 MNHEY, CDR2 SMNVEV (reference sequence). With 5 bases clipped from V and 4 bases from J, the junction kept 9 bases outside the gene matches. The CDR3 consists of 15 residues. The CDR3 DNA is TGTGCCAGCAGTCAAACGCAGGGGGCTGGCACTGAAGCTTTCTTT. This gives the protein CASSQTQGAGTEAFF.

The rearrangement joins TRBV4-1 to TRBJ2-3; 8 bases align to TRBD2. The CDR3 totals 15 residues. V gave up 1 base and J gave up 6 bases; unmatched junction bases: 6. Germline CDR1 and CDR2: MGHRA and YSYEKL. CDR3 nucleotide sequence: TGCGCCAGCAGCCAAGCCGGGGGGGCCTGGGATACGCAGTATTTT. It encodes CASSQAGGAWDTQYF.

V usage is TRBV21-1 and J usage is TRBJ2-7. TRBV21-1 is annotated as a pseudogene. The CDR3 sequence is 14 residues long. CDR3 sequence: CASSPRSGDYEQYF. CDR3 bases: TGTGCCAGCAGCCCACGGTCAGGAGACTACGAGCAGTACTTC.

The V gene is TRBV1, the J gene TRBJ1-3. TRBV1 is noted as a pseudogene. This CDR3 contains 11 residues. The CDR3 DNA reads TGCACCAGCAGCGGGGGTGACACCATATATTTT. The encoded protein is CTSSGGDTIYF.

The chain uses TRBV11-2 and TRBJ2-7, with D perhaps TRBD1 or TRBD2 (5 bases each). Trimming removed 1 base at V and 0 bases at J, with 13 bases between. Germline V gene data show CDR1 as SGHAT and CDR2 as FQNNGV. The CDR3 loop spans 16 amino acids. This CDR3 reads CASSLVDGTVSYEQYF. The CDR3, as DNA: TGTGCCAGCAGCTTAGTTGACGGGACGGTCTCCTACGAGCAGTACTTC.

This clone was picked up one time. The V call is TRBV5-1, the J call TRBJ2-7, with D unclear. Germline V gene data show CDR1 as SGHRS and CDR2 as YFSETQ. The CDR3 has 13 residues. Trimming pared 2 bases from V and 2 bases from J, leaving 8 bases between. For the CDR3, the DNA is TGCGCCAGCAGCTTTAGACCTACCTACGAGCAGTACTTC. Protein product: CASSFRPTYEQYF.

This chain connects TRBV9 to TRBJ1-3, with 7 bases identical to TRBD1. V gave up 3 bases and J gave up 0 bases; unmatched junction bases: 6. The germline V gene has CDR1 SGDLS and CDR2 YYNGEE. This CDR3 has 16 residues. CDR3 residues: CASSEPRGNSGNTIYF. In DNA, the CDR3 is TGTGCCAGCAGCGAGCCCAGGGGGAACTCTGGAAACACCATATATTTT.

This clone occurred once. The genes are TRBV11-3 and TRBJ1-5; D not certain. The CDR3 totals 14 residues. V dropped 5 bases and J dropped 7 bases, with 15 bases sitting between them. Germline CDR1 is SGHNT and CDR2 is YENEEA. CDR3 nucleotides: TGTGCCAGCAGCGCAGACCCTGGGCGACAGCCCCAGCATTTT. Protein sequence: CASSADPGRQPQHF.

The CDR3 sequence is CASSLAQTGEKLFF. DNA of the CDR3: TGTGCCAGCAGCTTAGCGCAGACAGGAGAAAAACTGTTTTTT. The gene calls are TRBV7-2 and TRBJ1-4; possibly TRBD1 for D (6 bases). The CDR3 consists of 14 residues. CDR1 is SGHTA, CDR2 FQGNSA, per germline. V dropped 0 bases and J dropped 8 bases, with 10 bases sitting between them.

The gene calls are TRBV25-1 and TRBJ2-5; the D call may be TRBD1 or TRBD2 (6 bases each). Germline-derived CDR1 and CDR2 are MGHDK and SYGVNS. This CDR3 has 14 amino acids. The V gene lost 8 bases and the J gene lost 5 bases, with 18 bases spanning the gap. The CDR3 DNA follows: TGTGCCAGCTCACAATGGGGGGCTGAGGAGACCCAGTACTTC. It codes for CASSQWGAEETQYF.

The DNA for the CDR3 is TGCGCCAGCAGCTTCGGTTTCCGGGGAGGGGAGACCCAGTACTTC. Its protein product is CASSFGFRGGETQYF. The chain employs TRBV5-1 and TRBJ2-5, with 7 bases that match TRBD2. The CDR3 extends over 15 amino acids. Germline V gene sequence: CDR1 SGHRS, CDR2 YFSETQ. The V gene end was trimmed by 2 bases and the J gene end by 5 bases; junction bases not matched to a gene: 9.

This clone has a handful of counts. The V gene is TRBV30, the J gene TRBJ1-1, with a possible D match to TRBD1 (5 bases). V lost 4 bases, J lost 6 bases, and 12 bases lay in between. This CDR3 has 12 amino acids. The germline gives CDR1 GTSNPN, CDR2 SVGIG (reference sequence). This chain's CDR3 is CAWIRGIAEAFF. The CDR3 coding sequence is TGTGCCTGGATCCGGGGGATTGCTGAAGCTTTCTTT.

The rearrangement uses TRBV5-4 and TRBJ2-1, with TRBD1 matching 7 bases. Trimming removed 5 bases from V and 0 bases from J; junction bases left unmatched: 5. The CDR3 loop spans 15 amino acids. CDR1 is SGHNT and CDR2 is YYREEE in the germline V gene (reference sequence). CDR3 sequence (DNA): TGTGCCAGCAGGCAGGGGGTAGTCTCCTACAATGAGCAGTTCTTC. This translates into CASRQGVVSYNEQFF.

The CDR3 nucleotides read TGCGCCAGCAGCTTGGCACAGGCCACTAATGAAAAACTGTTTTTT. Protein product: CASSLAQATNEKLFF. The chain employs TRBV5-1 and TRBJ1-4; TRBD1 might be the D (5 bases). The CDR3 has 15 residues. Trimming cost V 0 bases and J 2 bases, with 8 bases left between them. Germline V gene lookup returns CDR1 SGHRS and CDR2 YFSETQ.

The chain has TRBV25-1 and TRBJ1-1; 7 nucleotides align to TRBD1. The J segment lost 6 bases and the V segment lost 4 bases, leaving 8 bases of the junction unmatched. This CDR3 region has 14 residues. The germline gives CDR1 MGHDK, CDR2 SYGVNS. CDR3 DNA: TGTGCCAGCAGTGGCACAGGGGATGTGGCTGAAGCTTTCTTT. Amino acid sequence: CASSGTGDVAEAFF. Combining the CDR3 with reference TRBV25-1 and TRBJ1-1 gives the whole variable domain EADIYQTPRYLVIGTGKKITLECSQTMGHDKMYWYQQDPGMELHLIHYSYGVNSTEKGDLSSESTVSRIRTEHFPLTLESARPSHTSQYLCASSGTGDVAEAFFGQGTRLTVV.